This T cell receptor beta chain originates from a study of cytomegalovirus exposure and HLA in healthy donors. Trimming took 4 bases from V and 9 from J, leaving 25 bases between them. From germline, CDR1 is SGDLS and CDR2 YYNGEE. The CDR3 is 16 residues long. Study outcomes and limitations: In an earlier analysis, most TCR beta V segments were productive about 87% or about 30% of the time. The study reported that TCR beta sequences accurately predicted HLA-A and HLA-B alleles in most subjects.

PCR used 60 Vbeta primers and 13 Jbeta primers. Some clones are missing from TCRdb's copy, which holds only in-frame ones; the method was immunoSEQ multiplex PCR. Of roughly 100,000 clones listed, 65% to 80% were seen once; the top ten hold around a tenth. This clone was counted between two and nine times. The antigen remains undetermined. V and J are TRBV9 and TRBJ2-5; D possibly corresponds to TRBD2 (6 bases). The receptor comes from a woman younger than 35 in good health and CMV-seropositive. Sequencing was carried out using PBMCs. CDR3 coding DNA: TGTGCCAGCAGCCCAGGAGGAGCGGGCTCTGCGTTGTCCCAGTACTTC. Translation gives CASSPGGAGSALSQYF.